This T cell receptor beta chain is drawn from a study of T cell repertoires in cytomegalovirus infection. The overall study: Indicated by public TCR beta signatures were CMV infection and matching HLA type. Broader study findings: Based on cumulative public TCR beta family frequency, carriers of CMV plus the relevant HLA were identified.

TCRdb ran MiXCR on the reads and lists one entry per CDR3 protein. The sample shows 100,000 or so distinct CDR3 sequences, approximately 15% of them seen only once. This clonotype was found a few times. Its target is not known. The V gene's germline CDR1 is LNHDA and CDR2 SQIVND (reference sequence). The CDR3 is 13 residues long. V lost 3 bases and J lost 9, with 12 bases in between. The sequence was obtained from a human donor in good health (CMV status not recorded). Some clones in this sample may be carry-over from other donors' samples. The chain is built from TRBV19 and TRBJ2-1; D perhaps matches TRBD1 (6 bases). Material for sequencing was PBMCs. CDR3 coding DNA: TGTGCCAGTAGTATCAACAGGGATACTGAGCAGTTCTTC. Translated, it gives CASSINRDTEQFF.